One sample yielded the 30 T cell receptor beta chains listed below, sequenced in a study of regulatory T cells in long-lasting Graves disease. Assembly of TCR beta libraries relied on iRepertoire HTBI primers together with Arm-PCR of CDR3 regions. From the multiplex PCR reads, TCRdb called clonotypes with MiXCR, one entry per CDR3 protein. The sample contains approximately 690,000 distinct CDR3 sequences, 30% of which appear only once. Time point in this sample: persistent/refractory GD, antithyroid drugs over 5 years with positive TRAb. The TCR library was made from RNA that had been extracted from PBMCs in TRIzol. This sample comprised peripheral blood mononuclear cells (PBMCs), obtained when the disease was refractory, from a patient treated with antithyroid drugs. The receptor source for this set is a female donor with Graves disease.

The rearrangement joins TRBV18 to TRBJ2-7; D possibly matches TRBD1 or TRBD2 (5 bases each). Germline values: CDR1 KGHSH, CDR2 LQKENI. This CDR3 has 14 amino acids. The V and J ends lost 7 bases and 0 bases respectively, with 13 bases between them. CDR3 bases: TGTGCCAGCTTCTCCGGGACCTTCTCCTACGAGCAGTACTTC. This encodes CASFSGTFSYEQYF.

This clonotype has a handful of counts. The V and J genes are TRBV24-1 and TRBJ2-7; 8 bases fit TRBD1. The CDR3 sequence is 17 residues long. Trimming cost V 4 bases and J 2 bases; bases outside gene matches: 12. Germline CDR1 and CDR2: KGHDR and SFDVKD. The CDR3 region is CATSDYPLDREAYEQYF. CDR3 nucleotides: TGTGCCACCAGTGACTACCCCTTGGACAGGGAAGCCTACGAGCAGTACTTC.

V and J are TRBV6-1 and TRBJ2-7; possible D gene TRBD1, 5 bases. CDR1 is MNHNS and CDR2 is SASEGT in the germline V gene. V was cut by 0 bases and J by 0 bases, with 9 bases left in between. The CDR3 runs to 15 residues. In DNA form, the CDR3 reads TGTGCCAGCAGTGAAGCCAGGGTACCCTCCTACGAGCAGTACTTC. This codes for CASSEARVPSYEQYF.

The rearrangement uses TRBV6-1 and TRBJ2-7, with 7 bases aligning to TRBD2. Germline V gives CDR1 MNHNS, CDR2 SASEGT. The CDR3 is made up of 14 amino acids. With 7 bases clipped from V and 7 bases from J, the junction kept 13 bases outside the gene matches. In DNA, the CDR3 is TGTGCCAGCACCTCCATGGGGGGGGGTCGAGAGCAGTACTTC. Translation gives CASTSMGGGREQYF.

This clonotype was observed at least ten times. The CDR3 spells CASRETPLQETQYF. The CDR3 nucleotides are TGTGCCAGCAGAGAGACACCGCTCCAAGAGACCCAGTACTTC. The V call is TRBV12-3 or TRBV12-4, the J call TRBJ2-5; D ambiguous. Trimming took off 6 bases at V and 1 base at J, with 12 bases between the two ends. The CDR3 totals 14 residues.

This clonotype has a count of ten or more. The chain carries TRBV24-1 and TRBJ1-5; D gene unclear. The CDR3 consists of 14 residues. V lost 1 base and J lost 1, with 4 bases in between. Per the germline V gene, CDR1 is KGHDR and CDR2 is SFDVKD. Written as DNA, the CDR3 is TGTGCCACCAGTGATTTAGAAAGCAATCAGCCCCAGCATTTT. Translating gives CATSDLESNQPQHF.

This clonotype has just a few counts. The chain joins TRBV9 to TRBJ2-5; 7 bases map to TRBD2. Germline CDR1 and CDR2: SGDLS and YYNGEE. The CDR3 has 14 residues. The V and J ends lost 1 base and 7 bases, in that order; junction bases with no gene match: 7. The CDR3 DNA is TGTGCCAGCAGCGTACAACGGACTAGTGGGACCCAGTACTTC. Translation gives CASSVQRTSGTQYF.

About this clonotype itself: With a much larger clone just one base away, this may be a read error. The chain couples TRBV27 to TRBJ1-1, with a possible D match to TRBD1 (5 bases). The CDR3 sequence is 14 residues long. Germline V CDR1 and CDR2: MNHEY, SMNVEV (reference sequence). CDR3 loop: CAGSLKGKVTEAFF. In DNA form, the CDR3 reads TGTGCCGGCAGCTTGAAGGGGAAAGTCACTGAAGCTTTCTTT.

The V call is TRBV6-1, the J call TRBJ1-6; 8 bases are shared with TRBD1. Germline loops: CDR1 MNHNS, CDR2 SASEGT. This CDR3 is built from 13 residues. Trimming took 8 bases from V and 7 from J; bases not matched to a gene: 4. In DNA, the CDR3 is TGTGCCAGCGGAACAGGGGGGAATTCACCCCTCCACTTT. Translated, it gives CASGTGGNSPLHF.

This clonotype showed up many times. The V call is TRBV6-1, the J call TRBJ2-2; TRBD2 is a possible D gene (6 bases). Looked up from germline, CDR1 is MNHNS and CDR2 is SASEGT. The V end was cut by 8 bases, the J end by 0 bases, with 13 bases between. This CDR3 is built from 15 residues. The CDR3 sequence is CASGYGGPNTGELFF. In nucleotides, the CDR3 is TGTGCCAGCGGCTACGGGGGACCGAACACCGGGGAGCTGTTTTTT.

This clonotype was counted a few times. This chain links TRBV30 with TRBJ2-5; perhaps D is TRBD1 or TRBD2 (5 bases each). V was shortened by 3 bases and J by 3 bases, with 26 bases between the two germline ends. This CDR3 contains 18 residues. The V gene's germline CDR1 is GTSNPN and CDR2 SVGIG (reference sequence). The CDR3 spells CAWRSPRLGDPTEETQYF. DNA for the CDR3: TGTGCCTGGAGGTCCCCTCGGTTGGGGGATCCCACCGAAGAGACCCAGTACTTC.

This clonotype was observed at least ten times. The rearrangement links TRBV2 to TRBJ2-7, with a tentative D call TRBD1 (6 bases). The V gene lost 8 bases and the J gene lost 2 bases, with 13 bases spanning the gap. CDR1 is SNHLY, CDR2 FYNNEI, per germline. The CDR3 loop spans 13 amino acids. The CDR3 DNA reads TGTGCCAGCGAGGGACAAGGTCCCTACGAGCAGTACTTC. Translating gives CASEGQGPYEQYF.

This clonotype was seen a handful of times. V is TRBV11-2 and J is TRBJ2-7; the match to TRBD1 covers 7 bases. The CDR3 is made up of 15 amino acids. Per germline, CDR1 SGHAT and CDR2 FQNNGV. With 3 bases clipped from V and 0 bases from J, the junction kept 5 bases outside the gene matches. This CDR3 reads CASSLGQRLSYEQYF. In DNA, the CDR3 is TGTGCCAGCAGCTTGGGACAGCGTCTCTCCTACGAGCAGTACTTC.

This clonotype was counted at least ten times. This sequence joins TRBV28 and TRBJ2-7; weak D call: TRBD2 (5 bases). Deletions cut 7 bases from V and 0 bases from J, with 16 bases between. Germline V lookup: CDR1 MDHEN, CDR2 SYDVKM. The CDR3 is made up of 15 amino acids. The CDR3 DNA reads TGTGCCAGCATACCACGAGGGCCCAGCTCCTACGAGCAGTACTTC. Protein: CASIPRGPSSYEQYF.

This sequence joins TRBV5-1 and TRBJ1-1; 9 bases fit TRBD1. The germline CDR1 and CDR2 sequences are SGHRS and YFSETQ. V was clipped by 10 bases and J by 4 bases; unmatched bases: 11. CDR3 size: 14 residues. CDR3 region: CAGRQGDGSTEAFF. In nucleotides, the CDR3 is TGCGCCGGGCGACAGGGGGACGGGAGCACTGAAGCTTTCTTT.

A few counts support this clonotype. This chain's CDR3 is CASSEAGQGAIEQYF. The CDR3 coding sequence is TGCGCCAGCAGTGAGGCGGGACAGGGGGCGATCGAGCAGTACTTC. The chain has TRBV10-1 and TRBJ2-7; 12 bases fit TRBD1. V gave up 2 bases and J gave up 6 bases; unmatched junction bases: 5. Germline CDR1 reads WNHNN; CDR2 reads SYGVQD (reference sequence). The CDR3 is made up of 15 amino acids.

The V call is TRBV5-6, the J call TRBJ1-1; 7 nucleotides agree with TRBD1. V gave up 4 bases and J gave up 4 bases; unmatched junction bases: 13. The CDR3 extends over 16 amino acids. The germline V gene encodes CDR1 SGHDT and CDR2 YYEEEE. The CDR3 DNA reads as TGTGCCAGCAGCAAACCACAGGGGCGCAGGATCACTGAAGCTTTCTTT. Its protein product is CASSKPQGRRITEAFF.

The J gene is TRBJ2-7, the V gene TRBV20-1; TRBD2 might be the D (6 bases). This CDR3 is built from 14 residues. Germline lookup yields CDR1 DFQATT and CDR2 SNEGSKA (reference sequence). The ends were cut back, 7 bases at V and 0 bases at J, with 16 bases in the middle. CDR3 loop: CSVARDSHSYEQYF. CDR3 coding DNA: TGCAGTGTTGCCCGGGACTCTCACTCCTACGAGCAGTACTTC.

A few counts support this clonotype. The V call is TRBV25-1, the J call TRBJ1-4; TRBD1 is a possible D gene (5 bases). The V end lost 9 bases, the J end lost 6 bases, and 20 bases lay between the germline ends. Looked up from germline, CDR1 is MGHDK and CDR2 is SYGVNS. The CDR3 consists of 15 residues. For the CDR3, the DNA is TGTGCCAGTTCCTATCCCTGGGGGGTGGATGAAAAACTGTTTTTT. It translates to CASSYPWGVDEKLFF.

This clonotype was detected a few times. The chain couples TRBV20-1 to TRBJ1-2; TRBD1 matches at 10 bases. This CDR3 spans 14 amino acids. CDR1 DFQATT and CDR2 SNEGSKA come from the germline V gene (reference sequence). Trimming took 6 bases from V and 7 from J; bases not matched to a gene: 11. CDR3 DNA: TGCAGTGCATATAGCCGGGACAGGGGCGCTGGCTACACCTTC. The encoded protein is CSAYSRDRGAGYTF.

This clonotype was counted between two and nine times. The chain has TRBV20-1 and TRBJ2-6, with D possibly TRBD1 on 6 matching bases. Trimming shortened V by 6 bases and J by 2 bases, and 14 bases separated the two germline ends. This CDR3 is 15 amino acids long. The V gene's germline CDR1 is DFQATT and CDR2 SNEGSKA (reference sequence). CDR3 DNA: TGCAGTGCCACGGACAGAGCGACTGGGGCCAACGTCCTGACTTTC. It codes for CSATDRATGANVLTF.

V and J are TRBV7-9 and TRBJ1-2; TRBD1 aligns across 12 bases. Germline CDR1 is SEHNR and CDR2 is FQNEAQ (reference sequence). This CDR3 is built from 16 residues. The J segment lost 5 bases and the V segment lost 4 bases, leaving 8 bases of the junction unmatched. This CDR3 reads CASSSDGTGGAYGYTF. The CDR3 DNA is TGTGCCAGCAGCTCTGATGGGACAGGGGGCGCGTATGGCTACACCTTC.

This clonotype was observed a handful of times. V usage is TRBV27 and J usage is TRBJ1-1; D ambiguous. CDR1 is MNHEY, CDR2 SMNVEV, per germline (reference sequence). Trimming pared 2 bases from V and 0 bases from J, leaving 13 bases between. The CDR3 extends over 16 amino acids. CDR3 residues: CASSLNRRPMNTEAFF. The CDR3 nucleotides read TGTGCCAGCAGTTTAAACCGGCGGCCCATGAACACTGAAGCTTTCTTT.

The gene calls are TRBV27 and TRBJ2-7; 12 nucleotides line up with TRBD2. This CDR3 has 19 residues. After removal of 6 bases from V and 4 bases from J, the junction contained 19 bases not matched to a gene. CDR1 MNHEY and CDR2 SMNVEV come from the germline V gene (reference sequence). This CDR3 reads CASSSPIRTSGNFGYEQYF. The CDR3 nucleotides read TGTGCCAGCAGCTCACCAATTCGGACTAGCGGGAATTTTGGGTACGAGCAGTACTTC.

The sample holds a few counts of this clonotype. The chain has TRBV9 and TRBJ2-7, with D maybe TRBD1 (6 bases). V was trimmed by 3 bases and J by 1 base, leaving 11 bases between them. Germline lookup yields CDR1 SGDLS and CDR2 YYNGEE. CDR3 length equals 14 residues. CDR3 residues: CASSEAGASYEQYF. The CDR3, as DNA: TGTGCCAGCAGCGAGGCAGGGGCTTCCTACGAGCAGTACTTC.

The chain has TRBV10-1 and TRBJ1-1; 8 bases are a match to TRBD1. The germline gives CDR1 WNHNN, CDR2 SYGVQD (reference sequence). The CDR3 extends over 11 amino acids. Trimming removed 4 bases from V and 9 bases from J; junction bases left unmatched: 1. CDR3 region: CASSGTGQAFF. The CDR3 DNA reads TGCGCCAGCAGTGGGACAGGGCAAGCTTTCTTT.

This clonotype was detected ten times or more. The V and J genes are TRBV6-1 and TRBJ2-2; possible D gene TRBD1, 5 bases. CDR3 length equals 14 residues. Germline lookup yields CDR1 MNHNS and CDR2 SASEGT. Trimming cost V 6 bases and J 1 base, with 9 bases left between them. CDR3 in amino acids: CASRGDLNTGELFF. In DNA, the CDR3 is TGTGCCAGCAGAGGGGATCTGAACACCGGGGAGCTGTTTTTT.

The chain links TRBV2 to TRBJ1-1, with a possible D match to TRBD1 (5 bases). V was clipped by 6 bases and J by 3 bases, with 17 bases between them. Germline V gives CDR1 SNHLY, CDR2 FYNNEI. The CDR3 sequence is 15 residues long. The CDR3 DNA follows: TGTGCCAGCAGCCCCGGGCGGGGCGAGTACACTGAAGCTTTCTTT. The encoded protein is CASSPGRGEYTEAFF.

V and J are TRBV29-1 and TRBJ1-2, with D tentatively TRBD1 (5 bases). The V gene lost 1 base and the J gene lost 5 bases, with 11 bases spanning the gap. Per germline, CDR1 SQVTM and CDR2 ANQGSEA. The CDR3 spans 13 residues. In DNA form, the CDR3 reads TGCAGCGTTGAAGGGGGCTCGAAGTATGGCTACACCTTC. It specifies CSVEGGSKYGYTF.

V gene TRBV30 combines with J gene TRBJ1-5; D gene unclear. The CDR3 is made up of 14 amino acids. V lost 3 bases, J lost 0 bases, and 9 bases lay in between. Germline V lookup: CDR1 GTSNPN, CDR2 SVGIG (reference sequence). Here the CDR3 reads CAWRQRNSNQPQHF. DNA of the CDR3: TGTGCCTGGAGACAAAGAAATAGCAATCAGCCCCAGCATTTT.